Presented here are 11 T cell receptor beta chains from one specimen sequenced in a study of T cell responses to AZD1222 COVID-19 vaccine. Assay used: immunoSEQ multiplex PCR; TCRdb lists only in-frame clones, some missing. The repertoire includes 100,000 to 120,000 clones, 70% to 90% of them detected once, and about 3% sits in the top ten. Sequenced here: peripheral blood, sampled on day 0 of AZD1222 vaccination. The origin of the receptors is an adult in good health.

In DNA form, the CDR3 reads TGTGCCAGCAGCCCTTCAGCTTTCTCTCAGCCCCAGCATTTT. Protein product: CASSPSAFSQPQHF. The rearrangement uses TRBV7-2 and TRBJ1-5; no clear D. V was trimmed by 5 bases and J by 6 bases, leaving 14 bases between them. CDR3 length: 14 residues. The V gene's germline CDR1 is SGHTA and CDR2 FQGNSA.

The chain has TRBV4-3 and TRBJ2-5, with D tentatively TRBD1 (6 bases). V was trimmed by 0 bases and J by 2 bases, leaving 10 bases between them. In germline, CDR1 is LGHNA, CDR2 YSLEER. This CDR3 region has 15 residues. In DNA, the CDR3 is TGCGCCAGCAGCCAAGATCCAAGGGGGCAAGAGACCCAGTACTTC. Translated: CASSQDPRGQETQYF.

The chain has TRBV6-6 and TRBJ1-2; TRBD1 agrees at 11 bases. This CDR3 has 16 amino acids. The germline V gene encodes CDR1 MNHNY and CDR2 SVGAGI (reference sequence). J was trimmed by 6 bases and V by 2 bases; bases with no gene match: 8. In DNA, the CDR3 is TGTGCCAGCAGTTACGCAACCGGACAGGGGGCAAATGGCTACACCTTC. It translates to CASSYATGQGANGYTF.

This sequence joins TRBV7-9 and TRBJ2-7; D is undetermined. The CDR3 is 13 amino acids. The germline CDR1 and CDR2 sequences are SEHNR and FQNEAQ (reference sequence). Trimming took off 3 bases at V and 3 bases at J, with 9 bases between the two ends. For the CDR3, the DNA is TGTGCCAGCAGCTTTATGGGGATCTACGAGCAGTACTTC. Translating it yields CASSFMGIYEQYF.

This clone turned up a few times. The chain combines TRBV28 with TRBJ2-1; D is possibly TRBD2 (6 bases). The V gene's germline CDR1 is MDHEN and CDR2 SYDVKM. The ends were cut back, 6 bases at V and 15 bases at J, with 21 bases in the middle. This CDR3 spans 13 amino acids. CDR3 in DNA: TGTGCCAGCAGCCCCTCGCCGGGGGTTAGGCTGTTCTTC. It is translated as CASSPSPGVRLFF.

The chain carries TRBV5-5 and TRBJ1-5; 7 bases match TRBD1. V was clipped by 4 bases and J by 0 bases; unmatched bases: 10. Per the germline V gene, CDR1 is SGHKS and CDR2 is YYEKEE (reference sequence). CDR3 length: 17 amino acids. In DNA, the CDR3 is TGTGCCAGCAGCCGGGGACAGTCTACTGTTAGCAATCAGCCCCAGCATTTT. It is translated as CASSRGQSTVSNQPQHF.

The V gene is TRBV6-1, the J gene TRBJ2-2, with D tentatively TRBD1 (5 bases). V was trimmed by 2 bases and J by 4 bases, leaving 23 bases between them. The CDR3 has 19 amino acids. The germline gives CDR1 MNHNS, CDR2 SASEGT. CDR3 in DNA: TGTGCCAGCAGTGAACCCGGCAGCATACACAGGTCGGTCACCGGGGAGCTGTTTTTT. Translation gives CASSEPGSIHRSVTGELFF.

This clone was recorded once. The rearrangement uses TRBV5-4 and TRBJ1-6, with D hard to call. The CDR3 loop spans 14 amino acids. Trimming stripped 3 bases from V and 9 bases from J, with 13 bases between. Germline-derived CDR1 and CDR2 are SGHNT and YYREEE (reference sequence). Here the CDR3 reads CASSSADRTSPLHF. DNA for the CDR3: TGTGCCAGCAGCTCGGCGGACCGAACTTCACCCCTCCACTTT.

J is TRBJ1-2 and V is TRBV3-1 (or the pseudogene TRBV3-2); no definite D call. This CDR3 has 12 residues. From germline, CDR1 is LGHDT and CDR2 YNNKEL (reference sequence). V was trimmed by 5 bases and J by 8 bases, leaving 12 bases between them. The CDR3 region has the DNA TGTGCCAGCAGCACCTCAGTGGTGGGCTACACCTTC. It yields the protein CASSTSVVGYTF.

The CDR3 sequence is CASSYSAGTPNEKLFF. As DNA, the CDR3 is TGTGCCAGCAGTTACTCTGCCGGGACACCTAATGAAAAACTGTTTTTT. The chain carries TRBV6-5 and TRBJ1-4; D is possibly TRBD1 (6 bases). The germline V gene encodes CDR1 MNHEY and CDR2 SVGAGI. V was shortened by 0 bases and J by 3 bases, with 11 bases between the two germline ends. CDR3 length: 16 residues.

V is TRBV7-9 and J is TRBJ1-1; D ambiguous. Between the trimmed V and J ends, which lost 5 bases and 4 bases, there was a span of 17 bases. The CDR3 has 15 amino acids. Germline CDR1 SEHNR, CDR2 FQNEAQ (reference sequence). CDR3 in amino acids: CASSPSGAEATEAFF. The CDR3 coding sequence is TGTGCCAGCAGCCCCTCAGGAGCAGAGGCCACTGAAGCTTTCTTT.